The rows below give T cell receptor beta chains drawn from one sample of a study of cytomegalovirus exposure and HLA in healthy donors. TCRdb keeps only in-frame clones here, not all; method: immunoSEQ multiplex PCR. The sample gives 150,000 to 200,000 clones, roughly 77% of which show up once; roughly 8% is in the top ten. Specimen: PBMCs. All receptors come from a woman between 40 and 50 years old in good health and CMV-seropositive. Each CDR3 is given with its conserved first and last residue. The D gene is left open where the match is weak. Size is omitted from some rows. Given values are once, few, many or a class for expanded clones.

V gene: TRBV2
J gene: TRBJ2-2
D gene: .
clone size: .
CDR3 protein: CASSEAETDTGELFF
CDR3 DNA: TGTGCCAGCAGTGAAGCCGAGACAGACACCGGGGAGCTGTTTTTT

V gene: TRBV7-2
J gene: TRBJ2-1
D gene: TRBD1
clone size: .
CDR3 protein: CASSLRTGVGNNEQFF
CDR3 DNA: TGTGCCAGCAGTCTCAGGACAGGGGTCGGGAACAATGAGCAGTTCTTC

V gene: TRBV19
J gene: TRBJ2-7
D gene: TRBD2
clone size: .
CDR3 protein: CASSDETSGPFYF
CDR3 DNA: TGTGCCAGTAGTGACGAGACTAGCGGTCCCTTTTACTTC

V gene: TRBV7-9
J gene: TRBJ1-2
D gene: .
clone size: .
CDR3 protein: CASSLASGRNYGYTF
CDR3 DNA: TGTGCCAGCAGCTTAGCCTCTGGGAGAAACTATGGCTACACCTTC

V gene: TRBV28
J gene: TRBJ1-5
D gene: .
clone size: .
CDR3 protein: CASSTRGWPQHF
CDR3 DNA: TGTGCCAGCAGCACTCGGGGGTGGCCCCAGCATTTT

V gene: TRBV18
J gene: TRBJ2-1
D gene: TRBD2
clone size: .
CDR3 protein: CASSPLAGDRNEQFF
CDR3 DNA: TGTGCCAGCTCACCCCTAGCGGGAGACCGCAATGAGCAGTTCTTC

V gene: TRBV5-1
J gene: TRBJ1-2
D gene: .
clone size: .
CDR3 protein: CASTAAPWSNYGYTF
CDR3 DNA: TGCGCCAGCACCGCGGCCCCCTGGTCTAACTATGGCTACACCTTC

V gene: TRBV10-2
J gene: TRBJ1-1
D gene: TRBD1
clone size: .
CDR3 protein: CASRGTGEAFF
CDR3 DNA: TGCGCCAGCAGGGGGACAGGGGAAGCTTTCTTT

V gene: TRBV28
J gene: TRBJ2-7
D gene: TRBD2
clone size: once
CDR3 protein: CASSGGLAGSFPYEQYF
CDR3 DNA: TGTGCCAGCAGTGGTGGACTAGCGGGATCCTTTCCCTACGAGCAGTACTTC

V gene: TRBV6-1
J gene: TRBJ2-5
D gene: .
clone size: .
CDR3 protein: CASSFSPWEQYF
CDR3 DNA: TGTGCCAGCAGTTTTAGTCCTTGGGAGCAGTACTTC

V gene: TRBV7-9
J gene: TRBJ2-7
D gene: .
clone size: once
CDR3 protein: CASSETGYEQYF
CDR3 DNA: TGTGCCAGCAGCGAAACAGGGTACGAGCAGTACTTC

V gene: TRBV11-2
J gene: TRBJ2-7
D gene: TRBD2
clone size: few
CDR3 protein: CASTLGGRARAYEQYF
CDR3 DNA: TGTGCCAGCACCTTAGGAGGGAGGGCCAGGGCCTACGAGCAGTACTTC

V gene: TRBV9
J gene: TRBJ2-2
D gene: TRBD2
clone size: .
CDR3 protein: CASSVGGLAGGNGELFF
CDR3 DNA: TGTGCCAGCAGCGTAGGGGGACTAGCGGGAGGGAACGGGGAGCTGTTTTTT

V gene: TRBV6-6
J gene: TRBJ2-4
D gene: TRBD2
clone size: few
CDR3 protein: CASSKREPAKNIQYF
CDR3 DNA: TGTGCCAGCAGCAAGCGGGAGCCGGCCAAAAACATTCAGTACTTC

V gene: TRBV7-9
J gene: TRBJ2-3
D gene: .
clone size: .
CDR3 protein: CASSLESPRTDTQYF
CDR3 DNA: TGTGCCAGCAGCTTAGAAAGCCCCCGGACAGATACGCAGTATTTT

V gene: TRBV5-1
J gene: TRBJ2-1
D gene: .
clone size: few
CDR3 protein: CASSLPQGNEQFF
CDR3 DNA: TGCGCCAGCAGCTTGCCACAGGGCAATGAGCAGTTCTTC

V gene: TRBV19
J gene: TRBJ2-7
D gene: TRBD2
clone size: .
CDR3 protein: CASSLRAGGSRDEQYF
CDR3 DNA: TGTGCCAGTAGTTTGAGGGCCGGCGGGAGTCGGGACGAGCAGTACTTC

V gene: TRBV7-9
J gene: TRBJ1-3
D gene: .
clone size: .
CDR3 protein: CASSTPNSGNTIYF
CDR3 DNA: TGTGCCAGCAGCACACCCAACTCTGGAAACACCATATATTTT

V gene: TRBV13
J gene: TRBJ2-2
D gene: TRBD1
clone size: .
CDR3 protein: CASRDRGRTGELFF
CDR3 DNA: TGTGCCAGCAGGGACAGGGGAAGGACCGGGGAGCTGTTTTTT

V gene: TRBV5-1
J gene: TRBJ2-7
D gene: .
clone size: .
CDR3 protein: CASSLASGHYEQYF
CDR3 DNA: TGCGCCAGCAGCTTGGCCAGCGGGCACTACGAGCAGTACTTC

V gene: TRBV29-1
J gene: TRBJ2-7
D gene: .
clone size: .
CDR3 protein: CSVQGADPPYEQYF
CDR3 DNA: TGCAGCGTTCAGGGCGCTGACCCACCCTACGAGCAGTACTTC

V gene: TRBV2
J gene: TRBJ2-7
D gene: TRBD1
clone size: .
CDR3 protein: CASSGTEYEQYF
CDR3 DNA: TGTGCCAGCAGCGGGACAGAATACGAGCAGTACTTC

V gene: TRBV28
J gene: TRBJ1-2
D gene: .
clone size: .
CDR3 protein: CASRPTVNYGYTF
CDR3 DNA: TGTGCCAGCAGGCCGACAGTTAACTATGGCTACACCTTC

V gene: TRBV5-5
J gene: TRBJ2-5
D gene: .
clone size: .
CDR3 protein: CASSFRESQETQYF
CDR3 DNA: TGTGCCAGCAGCTTCCGGGAGTCCCAAGAGACCCAGTACTTC

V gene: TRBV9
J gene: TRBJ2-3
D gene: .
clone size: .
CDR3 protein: CASSRETADTQYF
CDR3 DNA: TGTGCCAGCAGCCGGGAGACTGCAGATACGCAGTATTTT